One sample yielded the 6 T cell receptor beta chains listed below, sequenced in a study of cytomegalovirus exposure and HLA in healthy donors. Libraries were prepared by immunoSEQ multiplex PCR; TCRdb keeps only in-frame clonotypes and omits some of them. In the table there are about 130,000 clones, 89% of which are singletons. The sequencing sample was made of PBMCs. Source of these receptors: a woman under 30 in good health and CMV-seronegative.

This chain links TRBV19 with TRBJ1-5; 8 bases match TRBD1. The CDR3 has 20 residues. The ends lost 0 bases at V and 0 bases at J; junction bases unmatched: 13. The germline V gene has CDR1 LNHDA and CDR2 SQIVND (reference sequence). CDR3 sequence (DNA): TGTGCCAGTAGTATAGATCTTTGGGGACAGGTACAATATAGCAATCAGCCCCAGCATTTT. Translation: CASSIDLWGQVQYSNQPQHF.

The genes are TRBV5-1 and TRBJ1-1; no definite D call. Trimming took off 4 bases at V and 4 bases at J, with 26 bases between the two ends. The germline CDR1 and CDR2 sequences are SGHRS and YFSETQ. The CDR3 has 18 amino acids. DNA of the CDR3: TGCGCCAGCAGCCCCCCCTGGGCAGGATTTAATTTGGCCACTGAAGCTTTCTTT. As protein: CASSPPWAGFNLATEAFF.

V gene TRBV7-9 combines with J gene TRBJ2-5, with D hard to call. From germline, CDR1 is SEHNR and CDR2 FQNEAQ (reference sequence). The CDR3 is made up of 12 amino acids. Trimming cost V 4 bases and J 0 bases, with 3 bases left between them. The CDR3 reads CASSSYQETQYF. The CDR3 DNA follows: TGTGCCAGCAGCTCATACCAAGAGACCCAGTACTTC.

This clone has just a few counts. This chain joins TRBV18 and TRBJ1-4; 8 bases line up with TRBD1. Germline V gene sequence: CDR1 KGHSH, CDR2 LQKENI. The ends lost 3 bases at V and 6 bases at J; junction bases unmatched: 0. The CDR3 is 13 residues long. Here the CDR3 DNA reads TGTGCCAGCTCACCGGACAGGGATGAAAAACTGTTTTTT. Translated, it gives CASSPDRDEKLFF.

The chain joins TRBV2 to TRBJ2-7, with D perhaps matching TRBD1 (6 bases). Germline CDR1 reads SNHLY; CDR2 reads FYNNEI. The CDR3 is 13 amino acids. Trimming stripped 7 bases from V and 9 bases from J, with 19 bases between. CDR3 sequence (DNA): TGTGCCAGCATCCTCGGACAGTATCATGGGCAGTACTTC. Protein: CASILGQYHGQYF.

This clone was seen only once. The V call is TRBV19, the J call TRBJ2-5; a possible D gene is TRBD1 (6 bases). The ends were cut back, 1 base at V and 5 bases at J, with 20 bases in the middle. This CDR3 has 17 amino acids. CDR1 and CDR2 (germline): LNHDA, SQIVND (reference sequence). CDR3 sequence reads: CASSIVPTGQRTETQYF. DNA of the CDR3: TGTGCCAGTAGTATAGTCCCAACAGGGCAGAGGACGGAGACCCAGTACTTC.